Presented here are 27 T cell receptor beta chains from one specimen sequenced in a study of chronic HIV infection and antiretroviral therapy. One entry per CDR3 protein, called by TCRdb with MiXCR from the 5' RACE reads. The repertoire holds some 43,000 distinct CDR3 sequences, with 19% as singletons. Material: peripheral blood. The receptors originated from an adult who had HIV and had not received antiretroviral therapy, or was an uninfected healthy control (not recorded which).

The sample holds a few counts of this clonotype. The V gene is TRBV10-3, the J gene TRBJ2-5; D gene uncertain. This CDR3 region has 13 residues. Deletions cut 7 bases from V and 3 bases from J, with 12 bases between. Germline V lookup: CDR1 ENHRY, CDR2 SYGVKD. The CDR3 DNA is TGTGCCATCAAGGCGTTTTCGGAAGAGACCCAGTACTTC. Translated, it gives CAIKAFSEETQYF.

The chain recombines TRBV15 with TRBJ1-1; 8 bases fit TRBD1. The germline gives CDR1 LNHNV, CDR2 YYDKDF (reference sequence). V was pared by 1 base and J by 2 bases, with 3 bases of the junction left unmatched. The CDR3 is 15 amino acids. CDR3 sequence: CATSRGTGGNTEAFF. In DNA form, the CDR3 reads TGTGCCACCAGCAGAGGAACAGGGGGAAACACTGAAGCTTTCTTT.

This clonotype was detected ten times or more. CDR3 sequence: CASSDHSSATYEQYF. As DNA, the CDR3 is TGCGCCAGCAGTGATCATTCGTCGGCAACCTACGAGCAGTACTTC. The rearrangement links TRBV10-1 to TRBJ2-7; D is ambiguous. The CDR3 is 15 residues long. Between the trimmed V and J ends, which lost 3 bases and 2 bases, there was a span of 14 bases. Germline CDR1 WNHNN, CDR2 SYGVQD (reference sequence).

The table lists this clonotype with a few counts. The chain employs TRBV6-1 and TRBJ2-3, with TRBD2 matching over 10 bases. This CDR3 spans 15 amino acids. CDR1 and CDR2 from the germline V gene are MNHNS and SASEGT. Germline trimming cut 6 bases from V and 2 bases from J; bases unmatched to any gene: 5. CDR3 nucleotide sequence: TGTGCCAGCAGAAGACTAGCGGGCACCACAGATACGCAGTATTTT. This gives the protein CASRRLAGTTDTQYF.

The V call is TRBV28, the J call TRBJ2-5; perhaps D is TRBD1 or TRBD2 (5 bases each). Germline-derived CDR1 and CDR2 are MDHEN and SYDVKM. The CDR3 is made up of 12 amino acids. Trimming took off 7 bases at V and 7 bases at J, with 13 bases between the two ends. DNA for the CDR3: TGTGCCAGCAATCGGGGCGTTCGGACCCAGTACTTC. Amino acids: CASNRGVRTQYF.

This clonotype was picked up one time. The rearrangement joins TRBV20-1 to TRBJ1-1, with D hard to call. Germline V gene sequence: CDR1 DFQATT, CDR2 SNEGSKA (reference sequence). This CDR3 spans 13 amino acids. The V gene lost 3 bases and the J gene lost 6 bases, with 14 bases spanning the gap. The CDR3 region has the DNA TGCAGTGCTAGTCTGCAGGTCAACGCTGAAGCTTTCTTT. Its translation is CSASLQVNAEAFF.

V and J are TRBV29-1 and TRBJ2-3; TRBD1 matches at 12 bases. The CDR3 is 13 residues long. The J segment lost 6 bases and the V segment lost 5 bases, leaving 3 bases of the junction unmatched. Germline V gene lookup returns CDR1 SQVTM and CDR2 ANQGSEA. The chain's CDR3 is CSVRDRGPDTQYF. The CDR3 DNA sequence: TGCAGCGTTCGGGACAGGGGGCCGGATACGCAGTATTTT.

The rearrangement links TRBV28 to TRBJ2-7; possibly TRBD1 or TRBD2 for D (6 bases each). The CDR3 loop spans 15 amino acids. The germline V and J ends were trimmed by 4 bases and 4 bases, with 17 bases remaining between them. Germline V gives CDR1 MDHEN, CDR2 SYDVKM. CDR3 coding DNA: TGTGCCAGCAGTTCCCGACTAGGGGGATCTTACGAGCAGTACTTC. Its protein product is CASSSRLGGSYEQYF. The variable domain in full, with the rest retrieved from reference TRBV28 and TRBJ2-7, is DVKVTQSSRYLVKRTGEKVFLECVQDMDHENMFWYRQDPGLGLRLIYFSYDVKMKEKGDIPEGYSVSREKKERFSLILESASTNQTSMYLCASSSRLGGSYEQYFGPGTRLTVT.

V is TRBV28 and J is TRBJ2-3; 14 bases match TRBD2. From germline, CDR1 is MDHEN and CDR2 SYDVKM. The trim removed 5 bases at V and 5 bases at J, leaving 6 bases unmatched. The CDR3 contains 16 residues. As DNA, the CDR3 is TGTGCCAGCAGTGCGACTAGCGGGAGGGCCGGAGATACGCAGTATTTT. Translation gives CASSATSGRAGDTQYF.

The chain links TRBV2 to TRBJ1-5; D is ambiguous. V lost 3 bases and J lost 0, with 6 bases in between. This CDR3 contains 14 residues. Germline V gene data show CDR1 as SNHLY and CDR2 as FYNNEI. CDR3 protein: CASSDRISNQPQHF. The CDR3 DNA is TGTGCCAGCAGTGACAGGATTAGCAATCAGCCCCAGCATTTT.

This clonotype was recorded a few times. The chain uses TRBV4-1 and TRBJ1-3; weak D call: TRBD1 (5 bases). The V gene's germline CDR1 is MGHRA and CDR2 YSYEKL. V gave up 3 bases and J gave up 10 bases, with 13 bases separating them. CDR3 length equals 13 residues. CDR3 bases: TGCGCCAGCAGCCACAGGGCCCTGGGAACCATATATTTT. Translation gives CASSHRALGTIYF.

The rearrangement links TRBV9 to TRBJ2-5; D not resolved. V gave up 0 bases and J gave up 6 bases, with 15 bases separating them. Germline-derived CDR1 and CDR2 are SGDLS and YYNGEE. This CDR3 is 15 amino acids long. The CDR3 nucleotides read TGTGCCAGCAGCGTAGACTGGGGTGGTGGGAAGACCCAGTACTTC. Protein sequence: CASSVDWGGGKTQYF.

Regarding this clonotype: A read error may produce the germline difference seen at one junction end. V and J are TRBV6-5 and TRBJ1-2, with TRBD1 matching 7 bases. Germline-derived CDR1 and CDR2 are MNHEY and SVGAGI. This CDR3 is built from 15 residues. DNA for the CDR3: TGTACCAGCAGCCTGGGACAGCAACTAAATTATGGCTACACCTTC. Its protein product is CTSSLGQQLNYGYTF.

CDR3 protein: CSARDRRTSWYTDTQYF. Here the CDR3 DNA reads TGCAGTGCTAGAGATAGGCGTACTAGCTGGTACACAGATACGCAGTATTTT. V is TRBV20-1 and J is TRBJ2-3; D possibly corresponds to TRBD2 (6 bases). CDR3 size: 17 residues. The germline V and J ends were trimmed by 0 bases and 2 bases, with 18 bases remaining between them. CDR1 is DFQATT and CDR2 is SNEGSKA in the germline V gene (reference sequence).

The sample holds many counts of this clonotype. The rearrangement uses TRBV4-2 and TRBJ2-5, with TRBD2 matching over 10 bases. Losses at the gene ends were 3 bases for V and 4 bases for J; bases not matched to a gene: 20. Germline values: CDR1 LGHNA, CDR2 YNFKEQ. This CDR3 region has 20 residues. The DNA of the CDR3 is TGTGCCAGCAGCCATCAAACTCCTAGCGGGAGAATTACTCCTGCAGAGACCCAGTACTTC. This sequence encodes CASSHQTPSGRITPAETQYF.

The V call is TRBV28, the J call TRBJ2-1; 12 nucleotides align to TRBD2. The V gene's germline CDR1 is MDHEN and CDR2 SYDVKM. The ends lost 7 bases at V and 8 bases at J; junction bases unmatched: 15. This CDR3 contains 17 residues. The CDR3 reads CASTTPLAGGPRDEQFF. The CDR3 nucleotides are TGTGCCAGCACCACCCCCCTAGCGGGAGGGCCGAGGGATGAGCAGTTCTTC.

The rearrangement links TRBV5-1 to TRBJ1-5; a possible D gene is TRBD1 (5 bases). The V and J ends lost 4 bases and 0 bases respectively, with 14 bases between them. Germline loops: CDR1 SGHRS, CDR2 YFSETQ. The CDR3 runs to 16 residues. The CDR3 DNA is TGCGCCAGCAGCGCTGGGACGAGGGATAGCAATCAGCCCCAGCATTTT. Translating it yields CASSAGTRDSNQPQHF.

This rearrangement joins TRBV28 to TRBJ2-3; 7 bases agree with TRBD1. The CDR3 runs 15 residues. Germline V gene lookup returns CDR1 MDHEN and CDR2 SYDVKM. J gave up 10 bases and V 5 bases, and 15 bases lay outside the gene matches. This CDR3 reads CASSLTGQSPFPQYF. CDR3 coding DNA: TGTGCCAGCAGTCTCACGGGACAGTCCCCTTTCCCGCAGTATTTT.

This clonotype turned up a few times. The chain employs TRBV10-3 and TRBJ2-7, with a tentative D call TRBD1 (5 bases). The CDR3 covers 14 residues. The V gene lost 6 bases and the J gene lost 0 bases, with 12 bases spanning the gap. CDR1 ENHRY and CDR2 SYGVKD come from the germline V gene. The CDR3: CAISLTDTSYEQYF. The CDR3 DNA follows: TGTGCCATCAGCCTGACAGATACCTCCTACGAGCAGTACTTC.

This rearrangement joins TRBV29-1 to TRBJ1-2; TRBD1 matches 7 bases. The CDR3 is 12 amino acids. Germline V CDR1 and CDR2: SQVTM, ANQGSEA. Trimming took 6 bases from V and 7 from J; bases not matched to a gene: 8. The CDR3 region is CSVADRDIGYTF. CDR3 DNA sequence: TGCAGCGTCGCAGACAGGGATATTGGCTACACCTTC.

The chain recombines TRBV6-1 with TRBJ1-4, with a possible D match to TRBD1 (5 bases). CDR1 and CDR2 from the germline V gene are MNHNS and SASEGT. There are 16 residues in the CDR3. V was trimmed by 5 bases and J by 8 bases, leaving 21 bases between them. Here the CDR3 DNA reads TGTGCCAGCAGTCTGGAAGGGACGGCGGGGAAGGAAAAACTGTTTTTT. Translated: CASSLEGTAGKEKLFF.

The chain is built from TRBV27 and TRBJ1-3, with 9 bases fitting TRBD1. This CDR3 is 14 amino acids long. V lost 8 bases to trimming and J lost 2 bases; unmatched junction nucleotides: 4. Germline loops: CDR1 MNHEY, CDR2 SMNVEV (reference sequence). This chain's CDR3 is CASSGTGTGNTIYF. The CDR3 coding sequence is TGTGCCAGCTCTGGGACAGGGACTGGAAACACCATATATTTT.

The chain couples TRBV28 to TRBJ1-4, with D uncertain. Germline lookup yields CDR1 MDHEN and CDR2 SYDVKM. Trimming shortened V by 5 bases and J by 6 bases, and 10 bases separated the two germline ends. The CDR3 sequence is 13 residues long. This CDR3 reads CASSPDIYEKLFF. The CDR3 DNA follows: TGTGCCAGCAGTCCCGACATATATGAAAAACTGTTTTTT. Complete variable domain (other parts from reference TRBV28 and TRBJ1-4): DVKVTQSSRYLVKRTGEKVFLECVQDMDHENMFWYRQDPGLGLRLIYFSYDVKMKEKGDIPEGYSVSREKKERFSLILESASTNQTSMYLCASSPDIYEKLFFGSGTQLSVL.

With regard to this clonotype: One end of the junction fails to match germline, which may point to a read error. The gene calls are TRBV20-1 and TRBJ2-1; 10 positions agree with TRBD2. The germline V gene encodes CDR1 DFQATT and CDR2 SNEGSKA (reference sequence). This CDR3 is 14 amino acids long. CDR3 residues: CSTSGTITSNEQFF. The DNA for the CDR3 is TGCAGTACTAGCGGGACCATAACATCCAATGAGCAGTTCTTC.

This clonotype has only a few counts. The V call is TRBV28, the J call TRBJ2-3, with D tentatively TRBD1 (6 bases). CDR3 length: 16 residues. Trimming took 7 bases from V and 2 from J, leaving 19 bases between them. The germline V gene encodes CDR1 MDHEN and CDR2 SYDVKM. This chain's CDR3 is CASTPRSGQFTDTQYF. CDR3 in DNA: TGTGCCAGCACCCCTCGCTCAGGACAGTTCACAGATACGCAGTATTTT.

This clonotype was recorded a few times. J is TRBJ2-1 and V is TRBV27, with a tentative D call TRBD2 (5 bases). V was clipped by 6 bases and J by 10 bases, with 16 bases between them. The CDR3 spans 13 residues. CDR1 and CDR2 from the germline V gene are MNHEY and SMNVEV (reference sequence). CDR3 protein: CASSSTTRSEQFF. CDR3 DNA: TGTGCCAGCAGCTCTACTACTAGATCAGAGCAGTTCTTC.

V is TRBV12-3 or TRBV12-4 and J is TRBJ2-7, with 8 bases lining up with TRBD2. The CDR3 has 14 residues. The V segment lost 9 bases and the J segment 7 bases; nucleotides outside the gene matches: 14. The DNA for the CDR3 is TGTGCCAGTGGAACGGGGGGGACCCTGATGGAGCAGTACTTC. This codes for CASGTGGTLMEQYF.